A selection of T cell receptor beta chains follows, all from one sample in a study of blood T cell repertoires in COVID-19. Measured with immunoSEQ multiplex PCR; TCRdb has only the in-frame clones, and not every one. The sample contains more than 150,000 clones, around 90% of which appear only once. The sample comprised peripheral blood. These receptor sequences come from a man aged 50 or older with acute or convalescent COVID-19. Both conserved end residues are part of each CDR3. A D gene is named only where the DNA matches it firmly. Rows give clone size only sometimes, using once, few, many, or a class for an expanded clone.

TRBV28,TRBD2,TRBJ2-3,NA,TGTGCCAGCAGTTTATGGGCTAGCGGTAGCACAGATACGCAGTATTTT,CASSLWASGSTDTQYF
TRBV7-3,NA,TRBJ2-1,NA,TGTGCCAGCAGCCTACAGGCGGGACTGAACAATGAGCAGTTCTTC,CASSLQAGLNNEQFF
TRBV11-2,NA,TRBJ1-6,NA,TGTGCCAGCAGCTTACACCTTCAGGGTTCCTATAATTCACCCCTCCACTTT,CASSLHLQGSYNSPLHF
TRBV7-9,TRBD1,TRBJ1-1,NA,TGTGCCAGCAGCTTTGGACAGGGAAACACTGAAGCTTTCTTT,CASSFGQGNTEAFF
TRBV10-3,NA,TRBJ2-1,NA,TGTGCCATCAGCGGAGACCCGTGGGAGCAGTTCTTC,CAISGDPWEQFF
TRBV27,NA,TRBJ2-2,few,TGTGCCAGCAGAAACCTAAACACCGGGGAGCTGTTTTTT,CASRNLNTGELFF
TRBV5-1,NA,TRBJ2-2,NA,TGCGCCAGCAGCAGTTTCTCCAGGGACACCGGGGAGCTGTTTTTT,CASSSFSRDTGELFF
TRBV28,TRBD2,TRBJ2-2,NA,TGTGCCAGCAGTTTGAGCCTAGCGGGAAACGAGGGGGAGCTGTTTTTT,CASSLSLAGNEGELFF
TRBV4-2,TRBD1,TRBJ2-1,NA,TGTGCCAGCAGCCAAGATTTCGCAGGGGGCAGCGATGAGCAGTTCTTC,CASSQDFAGGSDEQFF
TRBV6-2/TRBV6-3,NA,TRBJ1-2,NA,TGTGCCAGCAGTCCAGGGGTCGGCTATGGCTACACCTTC,CASSPGVGYGYTF
TRBV7-3,NA,TRBJ2-5,NA,TGTGCCAGCAGCTTATTGGCCCAAGAGACCCAGTACTTC,CASSLLAQETQYF
TRBV7-9,TRBD1,TRBJ1-1,few,TGTGCGGGGAAGGGGGGACAGGGGCTGATGAACACTGAAGCTTTCTTT,CAGKGGQGLMNTEAFF
TRBV13,TRBD2,TRBJ2-4,NA,TGTGCCAGCAGCTTGGGTAGGGAGGGGTTGGCCAAAAACATTCAGTACTTC,CASSLGREGLAKNIQYF
TRBV5-6,NA,TRBJ2-7,few,TGTGCCAGCAGCTTGGGTATACCGGGACTTGTCTACGAGCAGTACTTC,CASSLGIPGLVYEQYF
TRBV10-3,TRBD2,TRBJ2-2,NA,TGTGCCATCAGTGAGGGAGCAGCGGGATACACCGGGGAGCTGTTTTTT,CAISEGAAGYTGELFF
TRBV6-2/TRBV6-3,TRBD2,TRBJ2-2,NA,TGTGCCAGCAGCCCACACCCCGGGACTAGCGGGGGGAACACCGGGGAGCTGTTTTTT,CASSPHPGTSGGNTGELFF
TRBV6-5,NA,TRBJ2-1,NA,TGTGCCAGCAGGGCCGGGAGTTCCTCCTACAATGAGCAGTTCTTC,CASRAGSSSYNEQFF
TRBV5-4,TRBD2,TRBJ2-3,NA,TGTGCCAGCAGCTTAGCGGGAGACCGTACCGGGACCACGCAGTATTTT,CASSLAGDRTGTTQYF
TRBV5-1,NA,TRBJ2-1,NA,TGCGCCAGCAGCTACCAGGCCTACAATGAGCAGTTCTTC,CASSYQAYNEQFF
TRBV6-5,NA,TRBJ1-3,NA,TGTGCCAGCAGTTACGGGCTGGCAACCTCTGGAAACACCATATATTTT,CASSYGLATSGNTIYF
TRBV10-3,TRBD2,TRBJ2-3,NA,TGTGCCATCAGTGAGTCGGGGTTCAGCGGGAGGAGGGCAGATACGCAGTATTTT,CAISESGFSGRRADTQYF
TRBV18,TRBD2,TRBJ2-3,once,TGTGCCAGCTCCCCTTACCTAGCGGGAGGACAAGATACGCAGTATTTT,CASSPYLAGGQDTQYF
TRBV7-2,NA,TRBJ2-3,NA,TGTGCCAGCGGGTCGGGGGGCACAGATACGCAGTATTTT,CASGSGGTDTQYF
TRBV30,NA,TRBJ2-2,NA,TGTGCCTGGAGTGTGACCCCAGTAAGGGGTGGCGGGGAGCTGTTTTTT,CAWSVTPVRGGGELFF
TRBV15,NA,TRBJ2-5,NA,TGTGCCACCAGCAGCCCCGGGGCCCAGTACTTC,CATSSPGAQYF
TRBV2,TRBD1,TRBJ1-5,NA,TGTGCCAGCAGACTGGACAGGGTCTACAATCAGCCCCAGCATTTT,CASRLDRVYNQPQHF
TRBV19,NA,TRBJ2-1,NA,TGTGCCAGTAGTAATAACAGGGACCCCCACAATGAGCAGTTCTTC,CASSNNRDPHNEQFF
TRBV28,TRBD1,TRBJ2-7,NA,TGTGCCAGCAGTGCAGGGGGCACGGGGCTTGAGGCCTACGAGCAGTACTTC,CASSAGGTGLEAYEQYF
TRBV6-5,TRBD1,TRBJ1-2,NA,TGTGCCAGCAGTTACTCCACAGGGGGCGGAGGCTATGGCTACACCTTC,CASSYSTGGGGYGYTF
TRBV28,NA,TRBJ1-5,NA,TGTGCCAGCAGCTACAGGAGCAATCAGCCCCAGCATTTT,CASSYRSNQPQHF
TRBV4-2,NA,TRBJ2-5,NA,TGTGCCAGCAGCCAAGGTCTTATGGAGACCCAGTACTTC,CASSQGLMETQYF
TRBV5-5,NA,TRBJ1-2,NA,TGTGCCAGCAGCGGAGGACGTGGCTACACCTTC,CASSGGRGYTF
TRBV27,TRBD1,TRBJ2-1,NA,TGTGCCACCTCGGACAGGTTCTACAATGAGCAGTTCTTC,CATSDRFYNEQFF
TRBV6-5,NA,TRBJ2-2,NA,TGTGCCAGCAGCAGCGACCCCGGGGGCGGGGAGCTGTTTTTT,CASSSDPGGGELFF
TRBV6-5,NA,TRBJ1-3,NA,TGTGCCACCAAAGTCTACTCTGGAAACACCATATATTTT,CATKVYSGNTIYF
TRBV29-1,NA,TRBJ2-1,NA,TGCAGCGTTGAGGCTGGCTCCTACAATGAGCAGTTCTTC,CSVEAGSYNEQFF
TRBV10-3,NA,TRBJ1-5,NA,TGTGCCATCAGTGAGGGGGCAGGGAACATAGCGGGCAATCAGCCCCAGCATTTT,CAISEGAGNIAGNQPQHF
TRBV7-9,TRBD1,TRBJ2-4,NA,TGTGCCAGCAGCTTGTCACAGGGGGCAGCTCGAGCCAAAAACATTCAGTACTTC,CASSLSQGAARAKNIQYF
TRBV4-1,NA,TRBJ2-1,NA,TGCGCCAGCAGCCCTACTAGCTCCTACAATGAGCAGTTCTTC,CASSPTSSYNEQFF
TRBV19,NA,TRBJ1-5,once,TGTGCCAGTACCCACGGAGGGGTTAGCAATCAGCCCCAGCATTTT,CASTHGGVSNQPQHF
TRBV7-9,NA,TRBJ1-1,NA,TGTGCCAGCAGTTATTGGGGGGACACTGAAGCTTTCTTT,CASSYWGDTEAFF
TRBV29-1,NA,TRBJ1-1,NA,TGCAGCGTTGACAGGGGCACTGAAGCTTTCTTT,CSVDRGTEAFF
TRBV9,TRBD2,TRBJ2-3,NA,TGTGCCAGCAGCTTCATGAGCGGGGGGGCCTCAGATACGCAGTATTTT,CASSFMSGGASDTQYF
TRBV4-2,TRBD2,TRBJ2-1,NA,TGTGCCAGCAGCCAAGTGCGGGGAGGGGTCAATGAGCAGTTCTTC,CASSQVRGGVNEQFF
TRBV6-5,TRBD1,TRBJ2-1,NA,TGTGCCAGCTCGAAATCCCGGGACAGGGTCAATGAGCAGTTCTTC,CASSKSRDRVNEQFF
TRBV7-3,NA,TRBJ2-2,NA,TGTGCCAGCAGCTTTAATCCGACAGGGACTGGCACCGGGGAGCTGTTTTTT,CASSFNPTGTGTGELFF
TRBV20-1,TRBD2,TRBJ2-1,NA,TGCAGTGCTAGTTCCTTAGCGGGAGAACCCTACAATGAGCAGTTCTTC,CSASSLAGEPYNEQFF
TRBV29-1,NA,TRBJ2-3,NA,TGCAGCGTTGCGGGAACCCGGTCGGGGGAGAGAGATACGCAGTATTTT,CSVAGTRSGERDTQYF
TRBV6-2/TRBV6-3,TRBD2,TRBJ2-5,few,TGTGCCAGCAGTACCCGGGACTACCTCGAGACCCAGTACTTC,CASSTRDYLETQYF
TRBV18,NA,TRBJ2-5,once,TGTGCCAGCTCACCTGGCAGCCAAGAGACCCAGTACTTC,CASSPGSQETQYF
TRBV14,TRBD1,TRBJ1-1,NA,TGTGCCAGCAGCCACCACATCGACAGGGGGCGGTTTCGGTCTGATGAAGCTTTCTTT,CASSHHIDRGRFRSDEAFF
TRBV28,NA,TRBJ1-4,once,TGTGCCAGCAGCGATCACGGGGATGAAAAACTGTTTTTT,CASSDHGDEKLFF
TRBV5-1,TRBD1,TRBJ1-2,NA,TGCGCCAGCAGCTCGGGACAGGGGGTCGGCTACACCTTC,CASSSGQGVGYTF
TRBV7-9,TRBD1,TRBJ1-3,NA,TGTGCCAGCAGCGAGGACAGGGCCCCCCCCGTTCTGGGAAACACCATATATTTT,CASSEDRAPPVLGNTIYF
TRBV28,TRBD1,TRBJ1-6,NA,TGTGCCAGCAGTTTTTCGGACAGGGTTGGTTCACCCCTCCACTTT,CASSFSDRVGSPLHF
TRBV7-6,TRBD2,TRBJ2-1,NA,TGTGCCAGCAGCCAAGGGACTAGCGGGAACAATGAGCAGTTCTTC,CASSQGTSGNNEQFF
TRBV30,TRBD2,TRBJ2-7,NA,TGTGCCTGGAGTCCCTGGGAGGGTGGGCGCGAGCAGTACTTC,CAWSPWEGGREQYF
TRBV19,NA,TRBJ2-7,NA,TGTGCCAGTAGTACCGACACCCGGGAGCAGTACTTC,CASSTDTREQYF
TRBV6-6,TRBD1,TRBJ2-7,few,TGTGCCAGCAGGAAGGGACAGGTCATCTACGAGCAGTACTTC,CASRKGQVIYEQYF
TRBV28,NA,TRBJ2-4,once,TGTGCCAGCAGTATCCAGGGGGGTTTTGGAAACATTCAGTACTTC,CASSIQGGFGNIQYF